This record looks at one T cell receptor (beta chain) sequence and its context. Building the TCR beta libraries relied on iRepertoire HTBI primers, and CDR3 regions underwent Arm-PCR. In TCRdb, the multiplex PCR reads were re-called with MiXCR into one record per CDR3 protein. This sample has 400,000 or so distinct CDR3 sequences; around 20% occur once, and the top ten carry about 20%. These data originate in a study of regulatory T cells in long-lasting Graves disease. Time point defined: persistent/refractory GD, antithyroid drugs over 5 years with positive TRAb. The TCR library was prepared using RNA isolated from PBMCs. CDR1 MNHEY and CDR2 SVGAGI come from the germline V gene. The CDR3 is 14 residues long. Trimming took 6 bases from V and 5 from J, leaving 14 bases between them.

The chain employs TRBV6-5 and TRBJ1-5; D not resolved. The receptor was derived from a female donor with Graves disease. Sequenced material: peripheral blood mononuclear cells (PBMCs), taken when the disease was refractory, from a patient treated with antithyroid drugs. The CDR3 region is CASSYTLSYQPQHF. As DNA, the CDR3 is TGTGCCAGCAGCTACACCTTGAGTTATCAGCCCCAGCATTTT.